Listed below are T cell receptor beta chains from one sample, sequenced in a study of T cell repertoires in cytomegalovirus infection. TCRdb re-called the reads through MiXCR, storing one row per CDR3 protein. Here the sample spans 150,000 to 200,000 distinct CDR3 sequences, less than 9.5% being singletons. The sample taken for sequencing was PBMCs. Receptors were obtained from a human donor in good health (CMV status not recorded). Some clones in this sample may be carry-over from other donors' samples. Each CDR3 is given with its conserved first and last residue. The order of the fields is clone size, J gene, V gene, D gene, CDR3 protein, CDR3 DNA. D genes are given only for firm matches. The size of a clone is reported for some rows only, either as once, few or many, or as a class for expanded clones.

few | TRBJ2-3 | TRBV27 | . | CASSFGGIRPSTDTQYF | TGTGCCAGCAGTTTCGGGGGAATTCGTCCTAGCACAGATACGCAGTATTTT
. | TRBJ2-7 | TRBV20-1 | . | CSARVVTAYEQYF | TGCAGTGCTAGAGTAGTGACAGCCTACGAGCAGTACTTC
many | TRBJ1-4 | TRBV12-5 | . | CASGLARTVINEKLFF | TGTGCTAGTGGTTTGGCCCGGACGGTAATTAATGAAAAACTGTTTTTT
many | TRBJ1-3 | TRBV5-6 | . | CASSLLDGGNTIYF | TGTGCCAGCAGCTTATTAGACGGAGGAAACACCATATATTTT
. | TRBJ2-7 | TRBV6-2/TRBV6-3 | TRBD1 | CASMRDRGSVEQYF | TGTGCCAGCATGCGGGACAGGGGATCCGTCGAGCAGTACTTC
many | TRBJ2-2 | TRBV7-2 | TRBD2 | CASSLAQGLAVSKGLFF | TGTGCCAGCAGCTTAGCCCAGGGACTAGCGGTGTCGAAGGGGCTGTTTTTT
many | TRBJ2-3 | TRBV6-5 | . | CASSYDGTDTQYF | TGTGCCAGCAGTTACGATGGTACAGATACGCAGTATTTT
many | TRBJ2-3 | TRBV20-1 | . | CSASRGADTQYF | TGCAGTGCAAGCAGGGGTGCAGATACGCAGTATTTT
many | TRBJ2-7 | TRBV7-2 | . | CASSLVRRGETYEQYF | TGTGCCAGCAGCTTAGTGCGTCGGGGCGAAACCTACGAGCAGTACTTC
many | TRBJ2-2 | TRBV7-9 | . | CASTANTGELFF | TGTGCCAGCACTGCGAACACCGGGGAGCTGTTTTTT
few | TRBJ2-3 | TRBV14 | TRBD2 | CASSQDVGGGATQYF | TGTGCCAGCAGCCAAGATGTTGGGGGGGGAGCTACGCAGTATTTT
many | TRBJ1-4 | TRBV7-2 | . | CASSLDGTTNEKLFF | TGTGCCAGCAGCTTAGACGGAACAACTAATGAAAAACTGTTTTTT
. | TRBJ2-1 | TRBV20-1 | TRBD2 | CSARARLADRYNEQFF | TGCAGTGCTAGAGCCAGACTAGCAGACCGCTACAATGAGCAGTTCTTC
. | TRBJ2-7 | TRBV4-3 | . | CASSQDPRQGGEQYF | TGCGCCAGCAGCCAAGATCCCCGGCAGGGTGGCGAGCAGTACTTC
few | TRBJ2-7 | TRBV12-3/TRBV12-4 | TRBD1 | CASRGTGLTYEQYF | TGTGCCAGCAGGGGGACAGGCCTAACCTACGAGCAGTACTTC
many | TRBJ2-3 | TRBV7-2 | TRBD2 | CASSPGTSGGSRTDTQYF | TGTGCCAGCAGCCCGGGGACTAGCGGGGGTTCGCGCACAGATACGCAGTATTTT
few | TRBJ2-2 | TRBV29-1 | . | CSVGGYGTGELFF | TGCAGCGTTGGTGGTTATGGCACCGGGGAGCTGTTTTTT
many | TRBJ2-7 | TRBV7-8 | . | CASSPGPIYEQYF | TGTGCCAGCAGCCCAGGGCCAATTTACGAGCAGTACTTC
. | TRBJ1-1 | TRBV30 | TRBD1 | CACPPLGTGANTEAFF | TGTGCCTGCCCACCTTTAGGGACAGGAGCGAACACTGAAGCTTTCTTT
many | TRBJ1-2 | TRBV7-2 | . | CASSFGKNYGYTF | TGTGCCAGCAGCTTTGGGAAGAACTATGGCTACACCTTC
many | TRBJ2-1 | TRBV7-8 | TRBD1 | CASSARQGFNEQFF | TGTGCCAGCAGCGCCCGACAGGGGTTCAATGAGCAGTTCTTC
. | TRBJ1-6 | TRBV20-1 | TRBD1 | CSASRAGGSYNSPLHF | TGCAGTGCTAGTCGGGCAGGGGGATCCTATAATTCACCCCTCCACTTT
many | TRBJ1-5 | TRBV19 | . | CASSGRGGVWNQPQHF | TGTGCCAGTAGTGGAAGAGGGGGGGTATGGAATCAGCCCCAGCATTTT
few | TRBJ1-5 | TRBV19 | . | CASSMVWGGNQPQHF | TGTGCCAGTAGTATGGTATGGGGGGGAAATCAGCCCCAGCATTTT
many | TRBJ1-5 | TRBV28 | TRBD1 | CASQGTVNQPQHF | TGTGCCAGCCAAGGGACAGTCAATCAGCCCCAGCATTTT
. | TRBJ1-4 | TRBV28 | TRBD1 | CASSPATGSEKLFF | TGTGCCAGCAGTCCCGCGACAGGGTCCGAAAAACTGTTTTTT
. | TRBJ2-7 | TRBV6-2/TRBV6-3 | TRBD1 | CASSSTGATYEQYF | TGTGCCAGCAGTTCTACAGGGGCGACCTACGAGCAGTACTTC
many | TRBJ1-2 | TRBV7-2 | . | CASSGRVAYGYTF | TGTGCCAGCAGCGGCAGGGTGGCCTATGGCTACACCTTC
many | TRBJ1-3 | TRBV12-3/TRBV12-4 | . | CASSSRLDWSSGNTIYF | TGTGCCAGCAGCTCCCGACTGGACTGGTCCTCTGGAAACACCATATATTTT
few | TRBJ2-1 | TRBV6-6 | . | CASSRDFVSSYNEQFF | TGTGCCAGCAGCCGTGACTTCGTGAGCTCCTACAATGAGCAGTTCTTC
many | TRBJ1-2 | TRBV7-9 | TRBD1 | CASTIRRDSDGYTF | TGTGCCAGCACCATTAGGAGGGACAGTGATGGCTACACCTTC
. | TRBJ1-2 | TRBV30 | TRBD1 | CAWNKDRVDGYTF | TGTGCCTGGAATAAGGACAGGGTCGATGGCTACACCTTC
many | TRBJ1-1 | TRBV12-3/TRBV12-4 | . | CASSPIPGYSEAFF | TGTGCCAGCAGTCCTATCCCGGGATATTCTGAAGCTTTCTTT
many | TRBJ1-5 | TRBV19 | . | CASSIGVGNQPQHF | TGTGCCAGTAGTATTGGGGTAGGCAATCAGCCCCAGCATTTT
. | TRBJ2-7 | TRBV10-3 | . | CAIGGPNYEQYF | TGTGCCATCGGGGGCCCAAACTACGAGCAGTACTTC
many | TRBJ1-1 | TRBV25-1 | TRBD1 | CASSKLQGYTEAFF | TGTGCCAGCTCAAAGTTACAGGGGTACACTGAAGCTTTCTTT
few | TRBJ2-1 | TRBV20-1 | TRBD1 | CSARKQGHRGPGESSYNEQFF | TGCAGTGCTAGAAAGCAAGGACACAGGGGGCCAGGGGAAAGCTCCTACAATGAGCAGTTCTTC
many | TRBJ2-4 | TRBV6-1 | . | CASSGGTQLNIQYF | TGTGCCAGCAGTGGCGGGACCCAGCTAAACATTCAGTACTTC
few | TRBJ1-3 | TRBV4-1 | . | CASSQDWSGASGNTIYF | TGCGCCAGCAGCCAAGATTGGTCGGGAGCTAGTGGAAACACCATATATTTT
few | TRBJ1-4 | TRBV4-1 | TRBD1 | CASSQIPGTENEKLFF | TGCGCCAGCAGCCAAATCCCCGGGACAGAGAATGAAAAACTGTTTTTT
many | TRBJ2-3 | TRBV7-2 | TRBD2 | CASSIHGLAGVSSDTQYF | TGTGCCAGCAGCATACACGGACTAGCGGGAGTTTCGTCTGATACGCAGTATTTT
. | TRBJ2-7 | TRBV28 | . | CASSPTGPSYEQYF | TGTGCCAGCAGTCCCACCGGGCCGAGCTACGAGCAGTACTTC
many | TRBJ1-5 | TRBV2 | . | CASSEQQAGRANQPQHF | TGTGCCAGCAGTGAACAGCAGGCAGGGAGGGCCAATCAGCCCCAGCATTTT
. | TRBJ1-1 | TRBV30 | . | CAWSLGRNTEAFF | TGTGCCTGGAGTCTCGGCAGGAACACTGAAGCTTTCTTT
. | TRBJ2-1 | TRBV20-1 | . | CSAFDRRGWYNEQFF | TGCAGTGCTTTCGACCGTCGGGGATGGTACAATGAGCAGTTCTTC
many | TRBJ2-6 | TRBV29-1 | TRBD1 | CSASAGQGSGANVLTF | TGCAGCGCCTCTGCGGGACAGGGCTCTGGGGCCAACGTCCTGACTTTC
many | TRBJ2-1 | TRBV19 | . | CASETGNSYNEQFF | TGTGCCAGTGAAACAGGGAACTCCTACAATGAGCAGTTCTTC
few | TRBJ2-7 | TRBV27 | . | CASSLSALSYEQYF | TGTGCCAGCAGTTTATCGGCCCTCTCCTACGAGCAGTACTTC
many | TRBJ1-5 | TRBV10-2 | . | CASSESGTTWGNQPQHF | TGCGCCAGCAGTGAGTCGGGAACAACCTGGGGCAATCAGCCCCAGCATTTT
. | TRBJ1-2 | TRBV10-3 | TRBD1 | CAISNSGEQGYGYTF | TGTGCCATCAGTAACTCCGGTGAACAGGGGTATGGCTACACCTTC
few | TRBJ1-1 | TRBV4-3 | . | CASSQERGTEAFF | TGCGCCAGCAGCCAAGAAAGGGGCACTGAAGCTTTCTTT